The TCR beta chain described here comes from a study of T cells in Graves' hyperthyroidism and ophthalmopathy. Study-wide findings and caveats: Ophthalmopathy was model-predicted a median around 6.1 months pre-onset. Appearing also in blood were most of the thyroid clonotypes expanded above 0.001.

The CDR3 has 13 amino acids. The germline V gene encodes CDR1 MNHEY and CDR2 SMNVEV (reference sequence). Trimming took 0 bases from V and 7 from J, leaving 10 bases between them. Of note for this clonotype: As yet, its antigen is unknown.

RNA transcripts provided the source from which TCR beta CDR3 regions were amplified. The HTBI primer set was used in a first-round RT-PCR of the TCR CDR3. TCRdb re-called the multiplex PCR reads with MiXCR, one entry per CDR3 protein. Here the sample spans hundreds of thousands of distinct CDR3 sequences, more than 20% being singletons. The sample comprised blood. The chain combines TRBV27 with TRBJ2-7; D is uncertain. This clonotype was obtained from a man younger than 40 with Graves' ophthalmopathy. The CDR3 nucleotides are TGTGCCAGCAGTTTATCGATGGCCCCGGAGCAGTACTTC. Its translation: CASSLSMAPEQYF.